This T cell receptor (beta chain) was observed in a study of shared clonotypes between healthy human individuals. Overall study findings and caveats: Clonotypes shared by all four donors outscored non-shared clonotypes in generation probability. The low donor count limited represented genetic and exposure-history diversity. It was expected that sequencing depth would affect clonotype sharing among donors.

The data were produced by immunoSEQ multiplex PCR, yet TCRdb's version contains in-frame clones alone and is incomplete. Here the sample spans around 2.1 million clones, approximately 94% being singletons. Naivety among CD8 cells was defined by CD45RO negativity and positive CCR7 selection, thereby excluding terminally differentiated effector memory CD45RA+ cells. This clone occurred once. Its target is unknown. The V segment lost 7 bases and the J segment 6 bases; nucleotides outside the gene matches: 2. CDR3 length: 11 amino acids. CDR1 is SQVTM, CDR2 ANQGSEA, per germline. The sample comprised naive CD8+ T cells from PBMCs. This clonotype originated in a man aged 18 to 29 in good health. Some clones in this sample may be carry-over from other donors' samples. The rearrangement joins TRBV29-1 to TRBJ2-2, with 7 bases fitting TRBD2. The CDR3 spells CSAGGSGELFF. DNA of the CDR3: TGCAGCGCGGGAGGTTCCGGGGAGCTGTTTTTT.